The next 8 T cell receptor beta chains were all read from a single sample in a study of T cells after yellow fever vaccination. From the 5' RACE reads, TCRdb called clonotypes with MiXCR, one entry per CDR3 protein. The repertoire has under 250,000 distinct CDR3 sequences, about 3% of them found once; the top ten carry roughly 3.2%. This specimen consisted of CD4+ T cells sorted from PBMCs, obtained 10 days after the yellow fever booster vaccination. The source is a man younger than 35 who received the YFV17D yellow fever vaccine.

This clonotype was seen a handful of times. In DNA, the CDR3 is TGTGCCAGCAGTTACTCAAGGGTATCAAATGAAAAACTGTTTTTT. Its protein is CASSYSRVSNEKLFF. This chain uses TRBV6-5 with TRBJ1-4; D call uncertain. The CDR3 has 15 residues. Per the germline V gene, CDR1 is MNHEY and CDR2 is SVGAGI. Trimming shortened V by 0 bases and J by 5 bases, and 10 bases separated the two germline ends.

This chain uses TRBV24-1 with TRBJ2-5; 7 positions agree with TRBD1. This CDR3 has 15 amino acids. CDR1 is KGHDR and CDR2 is SFDVKD in the germline V gene. V lost 2 bases to trimming and J lost 5 bases; unmatched junction nucleotides: 7. CDR3 region: CATSDSKGAGETQYF. Here the CDR3 DNA reads TGTGCCACCAGTGATTCTAAGGGGGCAGGGGAGACCCAGTACTTC.

The chain recombines TRBV28 with TRBJ1-2; D remains ambiguous. The CDR3 sequence is 11 residues long. The germline CDR1 and CDR2 sequences are MDHEN and SYDVKM. The DNA of the CDR3 is TGTGTATGTCTCGGTAGGGTTGGCTACACCTTC. Its protein is CVCLGRVGYTF.

The sample holds a few counts of this clonotype. The CDR3 sequence is CASSGDQGRAGYNEQFF. CDR3 DNA: TGTGCCAGCAGTGGAGATCAGGGTAGGGCCGGCTACAATGAGCAGTTCTTC. V usage is TRBV25-1 and J usage is TRBJ2-1, with D maybe TRBD1 (5 bases). The V gene's germline CDR1 is MGHDK and CDR2 SYGVNS. Between the trimmed V and J ends, which lost 4 bases and 3 bases, there was a span of 19 bases. The length of the CDR3 is 17 residues.

Ten or more counts support this clonotype. The chain carries TRBV5-1 and TRBJ2-1, with TRBD1 as a possible D gene (6 bases). Germline V gives CDR1 SGHRS, CDR2 YFSETQ. There are 13 residues in the CDR3. V dropped 6 bases and J dropped 10 bases, with 17 bases sitting between them. CDR3 sequence reads: CASTGQGNDEQFF. CDR3 DNA: TGCGCCAGCACTGGGCAGGGGAATGACGAGCAGTTCTTC.

This clonotype was seen more than once but under ten times. V gene TRBV7-9 combines with J gene TRBJ2-6; D is unclear. Trimming pared 2 bases from V and 1 base from J, leaving 6 bases between. In germline, CDR1 is SEHNR, CDR2 FQNEAQ (reference sequence). The CDR3 consists of 15 residues. CDR3: CASSLQRSGANVLTF. In nucleotides, the CDR3 is TGTGCCAGCAGCTTACAAAGGTCTGGGGCCAACGTCCTGACTTTC.

This clonotype was observed at least ten times. The chain combines TRBV7-2 with TRBJ2-2; D is uncertain. V lost 4 bases and J lost 3, with 3 bases in between. Looked up from germline, CDR1 is SGHTA and CDR2 is FQGNSA. The length of the CDR3 is 12 residues. CDR3 sequence reads: CASSSYTGELFF. The CDR3 nucleotides are TGTGCCAGCAGCTCGTACACCGGGGAGCTGTTTTTT.

This clonotype appeared many times. The chain uses TRBV5-4 and TRBJ1-6; 8 nucleotides align to TRBD1. V was pared by 4 bases and J by 10 bases, with 10 bases of the junction left unmatched. From germline, CDR1 is SGHNT and CDR2 YYREEE (reference sequence). This CDR3 has 15 residues. This CDR3 is CASSLTGALLSPLHF. Written as DNA, the CDR3 is TGTGCCAGCAGCCTGACAGGGGCTCTTCTGTCACCCCTCCACTTT.